This TCR beta chain was identified during a study of beta chain features in type 1 diabetes. Study-wide results and caveats: When VDJ junctions were examined, type 1 diabetes patients showed fewer insertions and more deletions. Compared to healthy donors, patients appeared to have naive, central memory and Treg TCRB repertoires that were more alike.

Points on this clone: The antigen is not known.

Expressed TCRB transcripts were sequenced because the isolated RNA had all been reverse transcribed beforehand. Clones were read by immunoSEQ multiplex PCR, and TCRdb kept only the in-frame ones, dropping some. The sample carries about 140,000 clones, around a tenth recorded once. Trimming removed 0 bases from V and 0 bases from J, with 6 bases in between. CDR1 is LNHNV and CDR2 is YYDKDF in the germline V gene (reference sequence). This CDR3 is 15 amino acids long. CD45RO/CCR7/CD25/CD127/CD95/CD27 staining was used to isolate CD4+ naive, central memory, regulatory and stem cell-like memory cells by sorting.

This TCR was sampled from a woman in her thirties or forties in good health. The sample consisted of central memory CD4+ T cells from blood. The chain uses TRBV15 and TRBJ1-3; D unresolved. The CDR3 sequence: CATSRDHSSGNTIYF. The CDR3 nucleotides are TGTGCCACCAGCAGAGATCACAGCTCTGGAAACACCATATATTTT.